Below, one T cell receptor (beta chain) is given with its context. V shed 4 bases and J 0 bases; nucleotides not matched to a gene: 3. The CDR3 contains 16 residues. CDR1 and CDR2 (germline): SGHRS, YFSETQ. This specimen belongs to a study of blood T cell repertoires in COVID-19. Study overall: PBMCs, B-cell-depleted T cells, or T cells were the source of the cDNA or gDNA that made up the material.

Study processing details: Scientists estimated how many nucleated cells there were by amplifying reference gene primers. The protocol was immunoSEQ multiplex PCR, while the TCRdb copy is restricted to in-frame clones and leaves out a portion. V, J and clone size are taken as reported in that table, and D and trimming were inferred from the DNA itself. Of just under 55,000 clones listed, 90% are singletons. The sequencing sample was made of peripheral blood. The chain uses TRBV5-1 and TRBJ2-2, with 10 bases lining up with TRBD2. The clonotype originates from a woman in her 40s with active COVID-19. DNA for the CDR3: TGCGCCAGCAGCCCCGGACTAGCGGCGAACACCGGGGAGCTGTTTTTT. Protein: CASSPGLAANTGELFF. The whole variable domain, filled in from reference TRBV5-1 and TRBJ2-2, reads KAGVTQTPRYLIKTRGQQVTLSCSPISGHRSVSWYQQTPGQGLQFLFEYFSETQRNKGNFPGRFSGRQFSNSRSEMNVSTLELGDSALYLCASSPGLAANTGELFFGEGSRLTVL.